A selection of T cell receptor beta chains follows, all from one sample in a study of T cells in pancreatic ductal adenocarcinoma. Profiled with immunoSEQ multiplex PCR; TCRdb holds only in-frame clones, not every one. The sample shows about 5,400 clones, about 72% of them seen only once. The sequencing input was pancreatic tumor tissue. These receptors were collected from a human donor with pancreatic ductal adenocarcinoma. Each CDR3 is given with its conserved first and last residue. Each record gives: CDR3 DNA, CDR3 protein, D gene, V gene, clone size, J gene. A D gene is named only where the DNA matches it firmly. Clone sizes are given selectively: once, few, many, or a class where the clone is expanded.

TGTGCCAGCAGGAGTCCCAATCAGCCCCAGCATTTT | CASRSPNQPQHF | NA | TRBV28 | NA | TRBJ1-5
TGTGCCAGCGTCCAAGAGCATACGCAGTATTTT | CASVQEHTQYF | NA | TRBV18 | NA | TRBJ2-3
TGTGCCACCAGGTCGGGCAGGGGGGAATCACCCCTCCACTTT | CATRSGRGESPLHF | TRBD1 | TRBV27 | NA | TRBJ1-6
TGCAGCGTTAGATCGGGGGGATCCACAGATACGCAGTATTTT | CSVRSGGSTDTQYF | TRBD2 | TRBV29-1 | NA | TRBJ2-3
TGCGCCAGCAGTGTAGCGGGGGGCATGGATACGCAGTATTTT | CASSVAGGMDTQYF | TRBD2 | TRBV5-1 | NA | TRBJ2-3
TGTGCCAGCAGATTCCAGGGTATGGAAGCTTTCTTT | CASRFQGMEAFF | NA | TRBV7-9 | NA | TRBJ1-1
TGTGCCAGCAGTTTGGAGCTTAGGAACACTGAAGCTTTCTTT | CASSLELRNTEAFF | NA | TRBV28 | NA | TRBJ1-1
TGTGCCAGCAGTGAACTAGCGGGGGGGAATGAGCAGTTCTTC | CASSELAGGNEQFF | TRBD2 | TRBV6-1 | NA | TRBJ2-1
TGCGCCAGCAGCCAAGATCACACGGGGAGGGGCACCGGGGAGCTGTTTTTT | CASSQDHTGRGTGELFF | TRBD2 | TRBV4-3 | NA | TRBJ2-2
TGTGCCAGCAGCTCAGGGACACTAAGCTCTGGGGCCAACGTCCTGACTTTC | CASSSGTLSSGANVLTF | NA | TRBV9 | NA | TRBJ2-6
TGTGCCAGTAGTCCCCATACTAGCGGGGCCGCCTACGAGCAGTACTTC | CASSPHTSGAAYEQYF | TRBD2 | TRBV19 | NA | TRBJ2-7
TGTGCCAGCCGACCAGCAGGGGTGGGGTATGGGGGTGAGCAGTTCTTC | CASRPAGVGYGGEQFF | NA | TRBV5-4 | NA | TRBJ2-1
TGTGCCAGCAGCGTCTTACAGGGCGGGAACACTGAAGCTTTCTTT | CASSVLQGGNTEAFF | NA | TRBV9 | NA | TRBJ1-1
TGTGCCAGCAGTGCCCAGATCCAGGGAAATAATTCACCCCTCCACTTT | CASSAQIQGNNSPLHF | NA | TRBV2 | NA | TRBJ1-6
TGCGCCAGCAGTGGACAGGCCACAACTAATGAAAAACTGTTTTTT | CASSGQATTNEKLFF | NA | TRBV10-1 | NA | TRBJ1-4
TGTGCCAGCAGTTCTCAGGCCCATCTCACAGATACGCAGTATTTT | CASSSQAHLTDTQYF | NA | TRBV27 | NA | TRBJ2-3
TGTGCCAGTAGTCTTTCACAGGCGAACACCGGGGAGCTGTTTTTT | CASSLSQANTGELFF | NA | TRBV19 | NA | TRBJ2-2
TGTGCCAGCAGTGAAACTACAGGGGTTGGAGGGGGCTACACCTTC | CASSETTGVGGGYTF | TRBD1 | TRBV27 | NA | TRBJ1-2
TGTGCCAGCCGGAATCAGGCGACAGGGACCGGGGAGCTGTTTTTT | CASRNQATGTGELFF | TRBD1 | TRBV2 | NA | TRBJ2-2
TGTGCCAGCAGCTTGGATCCCCTAGAAGCGTCCTACGAGCAGTACTTC | CASSLDPLEASYEQYF | NA | TRBV5-6 | NA | TRBJ2-7
TGTGCCAGCAGCGTCAACAGGGAAAACATTCAGTACTTC | CASSVNRENIQYF | NA | TRBV11-2 | NA | TRBJ2-4
TGCGCCAGCAGCCAAGAAAGGACAGAGAACACTGAAGCTTTCTTT | CASSQERTENTEAFF | NA | TRBV4-1 | few | TRBJ1-1
TGTGCCAGCAGCGACCGGGACAGGGGGCCCGAGCAGTACTTC | CASSDRDRGPEQYF | TRBD1 | TRBV11-3 | NA | TRBJ2-7
TGCGCCAGCAGCTTGGTTAGCGGGGGGACCGGGGAGCTGTTTTTT | CASSLVSGGTGELFF | TRBD2 | TRBV5-1 | few | TRBJ2-2
TGCGCCAGCAGAGCCGGGACTAGCGGGGGGAGTGAGCAGTTCTTC | CASRAGTSGGSEQFF | TRBD2 | TRBV5-1 | NA | TRBJ2-1
TGTGCCAGCTCACCACTACGGACACCCGACTCCAGAGCCCAGCATTTT | CASSPLRTPDSRAQHF | NA | TRBV18 | few | TRBJ1-5
TGCGCCAGCAGCCAAGAATACAGCCTTAGAAATGAAAAACTGTTTTTT | CASSQEYSLRNEKLFF | NA | TRBV4-1 | NA | TRBJ1-4
TGTGCCAGCAGTGAAATGGGGACAGTCGAAGCTTTCTTT | CASSEMGTVEAFF | TRBD1 | TRBV2 | NA | TRBJ1-1
TGTGCCAGCAGTCCCGGGACAGGGGGAGGCACAGATACGCAGTATTTT | CASSPGTGGGTDTQYF | TRBD1 | TRBV6-4 | NA | TRBJ2-3
TGTGCCAGCAGCTTCGATCTCGGGGGAAGGGGTGAAAAACTGTTTTTT | CASSFDLGGRGEKLFF | NA | TRBV7-9 | NA | TRBJ1-4
TGCGCCAGCAGCGCGGGGACTAGCGGGCTCTACACAGATACGCAGTATTTT | CASSAGTSGLYTDTQYF | TRBD2 | TRBV5-1 | NA | TRBJ2-3
TGTGCCATCAGTGAGAACAGGAATAGCAATCAGCCCCAGCATTTT | CAISENRNSNQPQHF | NA | TRBV10-3 | large | TRBJ1-5
TGTGCCATCGGGGTACAGGGGGCTGTCGAGCAGTACTTC | CAIGVQGAVEQYF | TRBD1 | TRBV10-3 | medium-sized | TRBJ2-7
TGTGCCAGCGCCGGACAGGGGGCGAGTCAGCCCCAGCATTTT | CASAGQGASQPQHF | TRBD1 | TRBV2 | few | TRBJ1-5
TGTGCCAGCAGACACATAAACACCGGGGAGCTGTTTTTT | CASRHINTGELFF | NA | TRBV5-6 | NA | TRBJ2-2
TGTGCCAGCTCACCAATCAAAGAAGGGAGTGGAGAGACCCAGTACTTC | CASSPIKEGSGETQYF | NA | TRBV18 | NA | TRBJ2-5